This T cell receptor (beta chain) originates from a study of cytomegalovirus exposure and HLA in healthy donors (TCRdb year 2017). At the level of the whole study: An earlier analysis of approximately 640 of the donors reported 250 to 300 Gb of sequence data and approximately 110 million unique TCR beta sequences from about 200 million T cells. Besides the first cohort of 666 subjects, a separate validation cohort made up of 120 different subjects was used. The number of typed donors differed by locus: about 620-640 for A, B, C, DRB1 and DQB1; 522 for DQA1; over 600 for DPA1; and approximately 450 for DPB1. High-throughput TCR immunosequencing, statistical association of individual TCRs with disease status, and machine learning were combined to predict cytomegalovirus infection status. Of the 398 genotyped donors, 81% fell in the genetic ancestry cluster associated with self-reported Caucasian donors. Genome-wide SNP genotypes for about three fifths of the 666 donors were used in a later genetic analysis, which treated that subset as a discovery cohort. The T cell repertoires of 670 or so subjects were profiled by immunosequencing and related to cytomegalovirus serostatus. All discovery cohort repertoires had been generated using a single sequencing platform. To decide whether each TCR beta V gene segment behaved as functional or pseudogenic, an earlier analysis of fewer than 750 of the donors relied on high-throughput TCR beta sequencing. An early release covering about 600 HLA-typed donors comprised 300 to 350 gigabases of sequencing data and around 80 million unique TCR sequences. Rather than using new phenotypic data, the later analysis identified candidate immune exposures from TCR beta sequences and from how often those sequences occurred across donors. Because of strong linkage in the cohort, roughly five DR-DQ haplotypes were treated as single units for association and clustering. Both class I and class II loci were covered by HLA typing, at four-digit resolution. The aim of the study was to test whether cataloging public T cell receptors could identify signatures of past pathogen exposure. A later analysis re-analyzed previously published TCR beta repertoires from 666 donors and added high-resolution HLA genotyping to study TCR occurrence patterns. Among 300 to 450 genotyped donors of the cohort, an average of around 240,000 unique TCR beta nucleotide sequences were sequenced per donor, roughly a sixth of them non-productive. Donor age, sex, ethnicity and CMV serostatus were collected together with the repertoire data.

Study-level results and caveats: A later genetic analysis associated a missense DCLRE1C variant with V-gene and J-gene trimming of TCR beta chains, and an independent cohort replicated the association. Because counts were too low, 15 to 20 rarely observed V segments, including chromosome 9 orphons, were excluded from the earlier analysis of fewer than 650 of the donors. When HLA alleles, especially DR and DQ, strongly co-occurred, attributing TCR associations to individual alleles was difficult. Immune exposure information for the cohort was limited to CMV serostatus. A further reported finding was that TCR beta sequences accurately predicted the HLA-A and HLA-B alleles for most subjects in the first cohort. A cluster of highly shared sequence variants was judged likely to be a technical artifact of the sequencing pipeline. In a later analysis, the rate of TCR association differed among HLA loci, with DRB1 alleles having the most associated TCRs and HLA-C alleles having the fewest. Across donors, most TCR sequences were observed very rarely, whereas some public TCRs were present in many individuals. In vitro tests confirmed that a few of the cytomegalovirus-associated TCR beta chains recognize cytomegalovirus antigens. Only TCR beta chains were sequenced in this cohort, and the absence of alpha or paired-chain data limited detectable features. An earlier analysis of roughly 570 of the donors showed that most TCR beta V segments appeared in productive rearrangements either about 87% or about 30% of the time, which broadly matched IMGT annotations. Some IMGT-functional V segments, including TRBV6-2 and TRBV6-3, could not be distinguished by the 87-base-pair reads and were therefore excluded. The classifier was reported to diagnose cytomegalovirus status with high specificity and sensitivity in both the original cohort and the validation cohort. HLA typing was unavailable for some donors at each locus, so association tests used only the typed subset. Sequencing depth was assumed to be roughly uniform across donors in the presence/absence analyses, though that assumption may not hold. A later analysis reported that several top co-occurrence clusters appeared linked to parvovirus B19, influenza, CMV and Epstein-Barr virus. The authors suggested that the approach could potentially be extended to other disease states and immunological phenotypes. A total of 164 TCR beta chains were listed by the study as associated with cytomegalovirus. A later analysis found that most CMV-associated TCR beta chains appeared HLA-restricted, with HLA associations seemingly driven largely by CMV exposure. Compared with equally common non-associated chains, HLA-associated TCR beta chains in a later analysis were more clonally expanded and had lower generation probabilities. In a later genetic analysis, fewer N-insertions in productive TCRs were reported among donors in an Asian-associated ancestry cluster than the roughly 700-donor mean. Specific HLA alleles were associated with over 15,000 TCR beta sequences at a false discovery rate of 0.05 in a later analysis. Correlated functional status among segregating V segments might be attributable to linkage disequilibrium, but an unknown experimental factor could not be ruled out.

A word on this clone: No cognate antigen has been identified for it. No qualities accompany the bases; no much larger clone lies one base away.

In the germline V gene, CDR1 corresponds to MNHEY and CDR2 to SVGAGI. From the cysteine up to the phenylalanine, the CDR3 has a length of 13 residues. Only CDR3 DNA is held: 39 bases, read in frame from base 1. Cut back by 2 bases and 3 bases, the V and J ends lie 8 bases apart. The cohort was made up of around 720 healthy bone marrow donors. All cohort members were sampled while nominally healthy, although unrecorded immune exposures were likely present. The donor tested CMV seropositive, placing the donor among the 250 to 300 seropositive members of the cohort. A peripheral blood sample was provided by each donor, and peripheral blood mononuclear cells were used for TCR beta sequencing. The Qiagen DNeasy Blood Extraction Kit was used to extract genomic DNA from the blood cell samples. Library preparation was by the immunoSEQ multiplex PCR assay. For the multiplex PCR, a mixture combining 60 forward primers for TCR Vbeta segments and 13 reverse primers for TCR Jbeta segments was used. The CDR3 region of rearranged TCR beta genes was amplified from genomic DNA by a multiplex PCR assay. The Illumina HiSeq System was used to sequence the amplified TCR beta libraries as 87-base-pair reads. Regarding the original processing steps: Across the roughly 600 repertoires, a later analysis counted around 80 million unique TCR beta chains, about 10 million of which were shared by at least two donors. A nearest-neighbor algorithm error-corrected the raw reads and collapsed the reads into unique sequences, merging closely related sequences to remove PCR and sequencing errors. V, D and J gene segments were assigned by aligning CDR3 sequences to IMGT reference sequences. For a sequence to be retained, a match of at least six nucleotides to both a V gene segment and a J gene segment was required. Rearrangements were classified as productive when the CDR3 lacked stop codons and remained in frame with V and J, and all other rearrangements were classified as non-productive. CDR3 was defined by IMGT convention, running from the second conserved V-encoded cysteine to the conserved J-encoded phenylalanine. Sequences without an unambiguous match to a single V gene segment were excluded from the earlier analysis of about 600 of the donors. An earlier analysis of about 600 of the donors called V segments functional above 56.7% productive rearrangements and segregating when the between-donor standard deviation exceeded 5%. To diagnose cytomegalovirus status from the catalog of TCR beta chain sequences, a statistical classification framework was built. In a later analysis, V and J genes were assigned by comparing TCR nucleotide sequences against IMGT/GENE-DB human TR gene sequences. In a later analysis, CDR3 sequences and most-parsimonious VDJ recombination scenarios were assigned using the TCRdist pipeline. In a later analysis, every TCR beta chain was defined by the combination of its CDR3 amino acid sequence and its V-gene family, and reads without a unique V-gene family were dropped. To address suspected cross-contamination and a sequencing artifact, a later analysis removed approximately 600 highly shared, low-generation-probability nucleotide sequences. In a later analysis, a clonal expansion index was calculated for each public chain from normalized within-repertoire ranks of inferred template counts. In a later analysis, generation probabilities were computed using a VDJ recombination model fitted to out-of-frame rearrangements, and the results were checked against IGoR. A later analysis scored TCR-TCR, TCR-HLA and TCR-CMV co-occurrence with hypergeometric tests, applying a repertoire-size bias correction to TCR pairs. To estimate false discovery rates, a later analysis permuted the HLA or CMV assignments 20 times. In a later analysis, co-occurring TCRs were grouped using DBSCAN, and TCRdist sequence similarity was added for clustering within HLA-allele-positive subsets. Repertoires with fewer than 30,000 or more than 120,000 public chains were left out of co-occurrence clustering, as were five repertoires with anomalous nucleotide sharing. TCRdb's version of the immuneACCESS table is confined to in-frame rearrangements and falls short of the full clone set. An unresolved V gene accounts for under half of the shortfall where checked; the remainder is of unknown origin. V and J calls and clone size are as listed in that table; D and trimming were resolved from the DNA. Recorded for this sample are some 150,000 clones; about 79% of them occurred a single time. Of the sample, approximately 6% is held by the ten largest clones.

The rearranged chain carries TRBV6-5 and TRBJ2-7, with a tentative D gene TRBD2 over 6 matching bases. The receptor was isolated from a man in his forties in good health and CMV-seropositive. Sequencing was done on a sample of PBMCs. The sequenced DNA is TGTGCCAGCAGTTACGGAGGGGTCTACGAGCAGTACTTC. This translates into CASSYGGVYEQYF.